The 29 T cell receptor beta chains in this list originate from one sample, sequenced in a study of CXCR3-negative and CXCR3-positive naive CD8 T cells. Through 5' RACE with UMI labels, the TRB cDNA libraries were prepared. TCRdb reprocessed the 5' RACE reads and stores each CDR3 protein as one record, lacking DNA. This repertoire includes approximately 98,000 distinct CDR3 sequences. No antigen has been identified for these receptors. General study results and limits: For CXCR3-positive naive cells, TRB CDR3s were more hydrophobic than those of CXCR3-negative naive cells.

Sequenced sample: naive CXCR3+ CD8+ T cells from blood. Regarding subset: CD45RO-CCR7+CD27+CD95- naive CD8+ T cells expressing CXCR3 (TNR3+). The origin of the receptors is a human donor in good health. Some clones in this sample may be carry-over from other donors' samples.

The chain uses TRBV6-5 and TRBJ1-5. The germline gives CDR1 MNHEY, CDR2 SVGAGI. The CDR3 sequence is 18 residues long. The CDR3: CASREQGGGLYSNQPQHF.

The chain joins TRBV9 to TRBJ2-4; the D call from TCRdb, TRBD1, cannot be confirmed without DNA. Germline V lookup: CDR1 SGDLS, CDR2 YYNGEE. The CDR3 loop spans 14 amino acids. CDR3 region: CASSSPGGENIQYF. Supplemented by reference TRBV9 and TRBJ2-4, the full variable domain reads DSGVTQTPKHLITATGQRVTLRCSPRSGDLSVYWYQQSLDQGLQFLIQYYNGEERAKGNILERFSAQQFPDLHSELNLSSLELGDSALYFCASSSPGGENIQYFGAGTRLSVL.

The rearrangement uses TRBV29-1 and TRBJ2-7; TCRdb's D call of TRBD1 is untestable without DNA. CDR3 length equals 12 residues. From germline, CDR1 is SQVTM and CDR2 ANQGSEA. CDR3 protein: CSVGQGSYEQYF.

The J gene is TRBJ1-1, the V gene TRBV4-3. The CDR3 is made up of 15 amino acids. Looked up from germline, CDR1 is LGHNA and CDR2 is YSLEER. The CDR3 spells CASSQDQFRNTEAFF.

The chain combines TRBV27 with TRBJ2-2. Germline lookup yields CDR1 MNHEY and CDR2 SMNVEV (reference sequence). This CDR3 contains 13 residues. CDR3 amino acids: CASSFLGTGELFF.

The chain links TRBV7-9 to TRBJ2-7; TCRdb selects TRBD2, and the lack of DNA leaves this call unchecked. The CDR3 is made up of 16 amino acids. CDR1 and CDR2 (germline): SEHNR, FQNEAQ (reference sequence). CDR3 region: CASSSMTSERSYEQYF.

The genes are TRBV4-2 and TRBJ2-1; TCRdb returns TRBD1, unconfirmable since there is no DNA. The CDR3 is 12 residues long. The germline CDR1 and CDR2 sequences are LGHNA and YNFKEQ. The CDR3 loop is CASSNRYNEQFF.

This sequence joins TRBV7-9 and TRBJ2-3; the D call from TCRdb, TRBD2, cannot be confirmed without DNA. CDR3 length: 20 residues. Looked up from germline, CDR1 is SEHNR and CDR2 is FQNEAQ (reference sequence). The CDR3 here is CASSSAVPQPGLASTDTQYF.

CDR3 in amino acids: CASSPTGNTGELFF. The chain links TRBV18 to TRBJ2-2; with no DNA, the TCRdb D assignment of TRBD1 cannot be verified. There are 14 residues in the CDR3. Germline V gives CDR1 KGHSH, CDR2 LQKENI.

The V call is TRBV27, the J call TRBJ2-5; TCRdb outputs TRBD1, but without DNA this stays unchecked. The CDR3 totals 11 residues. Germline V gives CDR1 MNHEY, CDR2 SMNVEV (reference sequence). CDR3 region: CASSEGQTQYF.

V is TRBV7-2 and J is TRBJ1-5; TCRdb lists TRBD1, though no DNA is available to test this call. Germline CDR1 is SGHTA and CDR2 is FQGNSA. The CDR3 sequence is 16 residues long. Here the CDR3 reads CASSLDRAYSNQPQHF.

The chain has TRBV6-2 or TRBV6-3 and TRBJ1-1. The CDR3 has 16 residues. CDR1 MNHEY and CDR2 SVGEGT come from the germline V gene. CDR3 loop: CASSYSTEGGDTEAFF.

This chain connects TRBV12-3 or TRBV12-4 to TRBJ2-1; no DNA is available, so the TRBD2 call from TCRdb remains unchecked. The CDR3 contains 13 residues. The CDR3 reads CASSSSSGGEQFF.

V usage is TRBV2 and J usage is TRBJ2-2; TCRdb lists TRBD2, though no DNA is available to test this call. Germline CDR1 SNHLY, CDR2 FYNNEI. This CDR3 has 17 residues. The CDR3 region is CASSEGRLAGNTGELFF.

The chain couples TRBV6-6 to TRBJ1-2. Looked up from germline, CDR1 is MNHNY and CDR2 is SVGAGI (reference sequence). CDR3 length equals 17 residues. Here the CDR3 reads CASSYADPYTANYGYTF.

The CDR3 protein is CASSYSEQGWDF. V usage is TRBV6-6 and J usage is TRBJ1-5; no DNA is available, so the TRBD1 call from TCRdb remains unchecked. This CDR3 contains 12 residues. Looked up from germline, CDR1 is MNHNY and CDR2 is SVGAGI (reference sequence).

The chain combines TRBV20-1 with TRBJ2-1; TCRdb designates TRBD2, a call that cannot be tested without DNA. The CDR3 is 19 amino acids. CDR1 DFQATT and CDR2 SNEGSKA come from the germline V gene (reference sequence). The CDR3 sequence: CSAPRGLANLTLSYNEQFF.

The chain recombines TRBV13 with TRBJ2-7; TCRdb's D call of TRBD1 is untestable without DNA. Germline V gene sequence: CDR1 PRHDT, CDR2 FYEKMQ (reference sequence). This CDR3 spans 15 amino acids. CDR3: CASSPRGTGEYEQYF.

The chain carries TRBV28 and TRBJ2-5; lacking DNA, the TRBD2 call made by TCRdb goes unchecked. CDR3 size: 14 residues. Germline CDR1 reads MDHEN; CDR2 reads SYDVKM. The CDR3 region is CASSFIGRGETQYF.

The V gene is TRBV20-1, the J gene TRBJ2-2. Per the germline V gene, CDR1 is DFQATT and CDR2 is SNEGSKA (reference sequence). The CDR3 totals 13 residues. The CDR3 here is CSARVDSTGELFF.

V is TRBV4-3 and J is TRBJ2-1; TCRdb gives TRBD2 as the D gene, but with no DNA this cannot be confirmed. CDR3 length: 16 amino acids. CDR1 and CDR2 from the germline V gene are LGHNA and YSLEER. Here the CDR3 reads CASSFVAGDLYNEQFF.

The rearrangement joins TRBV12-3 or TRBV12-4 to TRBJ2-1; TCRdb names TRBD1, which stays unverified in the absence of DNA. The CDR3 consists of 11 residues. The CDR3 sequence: CASSLDRKQFF.

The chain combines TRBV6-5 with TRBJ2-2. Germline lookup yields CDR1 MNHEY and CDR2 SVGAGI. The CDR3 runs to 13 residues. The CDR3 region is CASSAHATGELFF.

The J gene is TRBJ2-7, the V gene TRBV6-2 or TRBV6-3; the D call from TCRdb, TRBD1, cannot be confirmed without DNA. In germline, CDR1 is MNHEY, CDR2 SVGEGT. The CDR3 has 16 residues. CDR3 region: CASRPGAWGPNYEQYF.

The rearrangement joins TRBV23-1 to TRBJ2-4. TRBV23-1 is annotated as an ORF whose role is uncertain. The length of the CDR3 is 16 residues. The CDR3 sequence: CASSQKTEGLVNIQYF.

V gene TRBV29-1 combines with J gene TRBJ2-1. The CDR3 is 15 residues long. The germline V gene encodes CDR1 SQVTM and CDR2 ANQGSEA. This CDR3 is CSVDSDGIGYNEQFF.

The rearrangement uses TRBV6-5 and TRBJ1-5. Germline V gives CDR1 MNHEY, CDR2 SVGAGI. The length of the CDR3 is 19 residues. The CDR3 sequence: CASSYSTGTPLLSNQPQHF.

The CDR3 is CASTRGLAGDNEQFF. The chain uses TRBV12-3 or TRBV12-4 and TRBJ2-1; lacking DNA, the TRBD2 call made by TCRdb goes unchecked. CDR3 length: 15 amino acids.

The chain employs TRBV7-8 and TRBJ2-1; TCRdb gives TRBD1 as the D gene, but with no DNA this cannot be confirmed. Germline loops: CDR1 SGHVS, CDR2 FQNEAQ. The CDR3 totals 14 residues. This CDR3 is CASSSRDLGNEQFF.